This T cell receptor (beta chain) was identified in a study of beta chain features in type 1 diabetes. Concerning this clone: Its specificity is unknown.

Reverse transcribing all isolated RNA meant expressed TCRB transcripts were sequenced. Here immunoSEQ multiplex PCR was the method, and the copy in TCRdb shows in-frame clones only, minus some. The data show about 650,000 clones, 9.5% to 15% seen once. CDR3 length: 16 amino acids. J gave up 4 bases and V 4 bases, and 7 bases lay outside the gene matches. Germline lookup yields CDR1 SGHTA and CDR2 FQGNSA. Whole-study results and caveats: PCR may have favored shorter templates equally in patients and controls. Healthy donors had naive, central memory and Treg TCRB repertoires that appeared less similar than those seen among patients. Type 1 diabetes patients had moderately but significantly shorter TCRB CDR3s in all four CD4+ subsets.

Sorting with CD45RO/CCR7/CD25/CD127/CD95/CD27 yielded naive, central memory, regulatory and stem-like memory CD4+ cells. Sort purity for all populations was recorded as exceeding 98%. The sequencing input was naive CD4+ T cells from blood. This chain connects TRBV7-2 to TRBJ2-3; TRBD2 matches 11 bases. The source is a man aged 30 to 39 with type 1 diabetes. The CDR3: CASSSVAGGAADTQYF. The CDR3 DNA sequence: TGTGCCAGCAGCTCGGTAGCGGGGGGGGCCGCAGATACGCAGTATTTT.